What follows describes a single T cell receptor beta chain. Its antigen is undetermined. This sample was taken from a study of blood T cells in healthy people across ages. Study results and caveats: Naive T cell percentage showed a strong correlation with TCR beta diversity. Estimates of total diversity, which came from one million sequenced T cells, were considered to be underestimates.

The use of a sample-barcoded 5' primer and a J-beta primer mix characterized a second PCR of about 7 to 12 cycles. Each cDNA was tagged by a template-switch adaptor containing 12 random nucleotides. TCRdb reprocessed the 5' RACE reads via MiXCR and lists one record per CDR3 protein. The sample lists about 830,000 distinct CDR3 sequences; 55% to 65% were seen once. This CDR3 comprises 12 residues. V shed 0 bases and J shed 7 bases, with 6 bases lying between them. Per the germline V gene, CDR1 is GTSNPN and CDR2 is SVGIG (reference sequence). The chain joins TRBV30 to TRBJ1-4; no reliable D call. The TCR sequence derives from a man aged 25 to 40 in good health. Sequences were obtained from blood. The CDR3: CAWSVSVEKLFF. In nucleotides, the CDR3 is TGTGCCTGGAGTGTGTCGGTTGAAAAACTGTTTTTT.